This T cell receptor (beta chain) was recovered during a study of molecular identifiers for immune sequencing clone quantification. Germline CDR1 MDHEN, CDR2 SYDVKM. The CDR3 spans 15 residues. J was trimmed by 5 bases and V by 7 bases; bases with no gene match: 13. TCRdb reprocessed the PCR reads via MiXCR and lists one record per CDR3 protein. The sample shows approximately 630,000 distinct CDR3 sequences, roughly 23% of them seen only once. This clonotype was picked up many times. The receptor was isolated from a human donor in good health. Some libraries in this study had Jurkat cell RNA spiked in. The genes are TRBV28 and TRBJ2-5, with TRBD2 matching over 7 bases. Sequenced input: naive CD8+ T cells from blood, with Jurkat cell RNA spiked in. The subset: FACS-sorted CD8+CD4-CCR7+CD45RA+ naive T cells. The CDR3 reads CASTPAGARRETQYF. In DNA, the CDR3 is TGTGCCAGCACCCCGGCGGGAGCTCGCCGGGAGACCCAGTACTTC.